Listed here are 8 T cell receptor beta chains from one sample, sequenced in a study of T cells in Graves' hyperthyroidism and ophthalmopathy. RNA transcripts were the template for amplifying TCR beta CDR3 regions. When the TCR CDR3 underwent first-round RT-PCR, the HTBI primer set was used. MiXCR was run by TCRdb on the multiplex PCR reads, yielding one entry per CDR3 protein. The table shows under 200,000 distinct CDR3 sequences, with 9.4% occurring only once. Sample: blood. The receptors come from a woman aged 18-35 years with Graves' hyperthyroidism that later progressed to Graves' ophthalmopathy.

This clonotype was found a few times. This rearrangement joins TRBV10-1 to TRBJ2-3; the D is unclear. Trimming stripped 3 bases from V and 0 bases from J, with 7 bases between. The CDR3 consists of 14 residues. The germline gives CDR1 WNHNN, CDR2 SYGVQD (reference sequence). CDR3: CASSDSGSTDTQYF. CDR3 DNA sequence: TGCGCCAGCAGTGATAGTGGAAGCACAGATACGCAGTATTTT.

This clonotype appeared many times. The rearrangement joins TRBV30 to TRBJ1-2, with D perhaps TRBD1 (5 bases). The V end was cut by 2 bases, the J end by 7 bases, with 14 bases between. There are 13 residues in the CDR3. Germline V CDR1 and CDR2: GTSNPN, SVGIG (reference sequence). Here the CDR3 reads CAWSPKTVRGYTF. The CDR3 nucleotides read TGTGCCTGGAGTCCCAAGACAGTGCGTGGCTACACCTTC.

This clonotype was seen repeatedly, ten times or more. This sequence joins TRBV20-1 and TRBJ1-6, with D maybe TRBD1 (5 bases). The CDR3 extends over 16 amino acids. Trimming pared 6 bases from V and 6 bases from J, leaving 21 bases between. Germline values: CDR1 DFQATT, CDR2 SNEGSKA (reference sequence). CDR3 in DNA: TGCAGTGCCCCCTCCTCCTGGGACGCACTTAATTCACCCCTCCACTTT. Translating it yields CSAPSSWDALNSPLHF.

This clonotype was picked up many times. V gene TRBV5-5 combines with J gene TRBJ2-2; the D is unclear. Germline V CDR1 and CDR2: SGHKS, YYEKEE (reference sequence). The V gene lost 4 bases and the J gene lost 6 bases, with 10 bases spanning the gap. The CDR3 is 13 amino acids. The CDR3 region is CASSLGSPGELFF. DNA for the CDR3: TGTGCCAGCAGCCTAGGTAGTCCCGGGGAGCTGTTTTTT.

Points on this clonotype: A read error may explain this, as a much larger clone is one base away. The rearrangement joins TRBV28 to TRBJ2-3; 12 bases agree with TRBD2. Germline CDR1 and CDR2: MDHEN and SYDVKM. The CDR3 consists of 17 residues. Trimming cost V 3 bases and J 4 bases; bases outside gene matches: 8. The CDR3 coding sequence is TGTGCCAGCAGTTTGGGAGCGGCTAGCGGGGGGGCAGATACGCAGTATTTT. It yields the protein CASSLGAASGGADTQYF.

The chain combines TRBV4-1 with TRBJ2-7; D is unresolved. V was pared by 3 bases and J by 0 bases, with 9 bases between. The germline V gene encodes CDR1 MGHRA and CDR2 YSYEKL. The CDR3 loop spans 14 amino acids. This chain's CDR3 is CASSQSLVSYEQYF. The CDR3 nucleotides read TGCGCCAGCAGCCAGAGTCTAGTCTCCTACGAGCAGTACTTC.

This clonotype was detected many times. The rearrangement uses TRBV6-2 or TRBV6-3 and TRBJ2-7; possible D gene TRBD2, 7 bases. Germline V gene lookup returns CDR1 MNHEY and CDR2 SVGEGT. V was cut by 3 bases and J by 7 bases, with 25 bases left in between. CDR3 length equals 17 residues. The chain's CDR3 is CASSYRSPRGGPGEQYF. The CDR3 DNA reads as TGTGCCAGCAGTTATCGTTCCCCGAGGGGGGGGCCCGGGGAGCAGTACTTC.

This clonotype came up a few times. The DNA for the CDR3 is TGTGCCACCAGCAGAGATTTAGGGGACCTTGAGACCCAGTACTTC. Protein sequence: CATSRDLGDLETQYF. This chain links TRBV15 with TRBJ2-5; either TRBD1 or TRBD2 may fit D (5 bases each). Per the germline V gene, CDR1 is LNHNV and CDR2 is YYDKDF (reference sequence). Trimming stripped 0 bases from V and 5 bases from J, with 13 bases between. The CDR3 is 15 residues long. Full variable domain (rest looked up from reference TRBV15 and TRBJ2-5): DAMVIQNPRYQVTQFGKPVTLSCSQTLNHNVMYWYQQKSSQAPKLLFHYYDKDFNNEADTPDNFQSRRPNTSFCFLDIRSPGLGDTAMYLCATSRDLGDLETQYFGPGTRLLVL.